This T cell receptor (beta chain) was sequenced for a study of blood T cells in healthy people across ages. This clonotype was counted only a few times. It was with a sample-barcoded 5' primer and a J-beta primer mix that a second PCR of roughly 6 to 12 cycles was run. One entry per CDR3 protein results from TCRdb running MiXCR on the 5' RACE reads. There are approximately 690,000 distinct CDR3 sequences in the sample; about 53% occur only once, and more than 35% lies in the top ten. Trimming pared 3 bases from V and 2 bases from J, leaving 8 bases between. CDR1 is MDHEN and CDR2 is SYDVKM in the germline V gene. This CDR3 has 13 residues.

The source is a man in his sixties in good health. The sample taken for sequencing was blood. The chain carries TRBV28 and TRBJ2-7; possibly TRBD1 for D (5 bases). The DNA of the CDR3 is TGTGCCAGCAGTTTCCAGGGAACCTACGAGCAGTACTTC. It encodes CASSFQGTYEQYF.